This T cell receptor (beta chain) is from a study of T cell changes during pregnancy in multiple sclerosis. TCRdb's copy holds only in-frame clones and misses some; the assay was immunoSEQ multiplex PCR. The sample lists 40,000 to 65,000 clones, almost 95% occurring once. CDR3 length: 13 amino acids. CDR1 is SEHNR and CDR2 is FQNEAQ in the germline V gene (reference sequence). Trimming took off 10 bases at V and 4 bases at J, with 16 bases between the two ends. The receptor's source is a female donor with multiple sclerosis, enrolled in a pregnancy study. J is TRBJ2-5 and V is TRBV7-9, with a tentative D call TRBD2 (7 bases). This sample comprised CD4+ T cells from peripheral blood mononuclear cells, obtained in the third trimester of pregnancy. The CDR3 DNA reads TGTGCCATCAACGGTAGGGGGGGAGAGACCCAGTACTTC. Its translation is CAINGRGGETQYF.